This T cell receptor beta chain emerged from a study of CD8 T cells in Susac syndrome (dated by TCRdb to between 2019 and 2020). With respect to the entire study: Repertoire sequencing was used to test whether CD8+ T cell activation and differentiation in Susac syndrome was antigen driven. The clonality of the CD8+ T cell repertoire was compared across approximately 11 healthy donors, some 14 Susac syndrome patients and under 17 multiple sclerosis patients.

RNA was extracted with the RNeasy kit and 0.5 to 1 ug was reverse transcribed using random hexamers. TCR beta CDR3 regions were amplified with the immunoSEQ multiplex PCR assay covering 54 Vbeta and 13 Jbeta segments. Bias from PCR amplification was corrected by using a synthetic template baseline for primer optimization and for computational correction. Concerning the study's data processing: Reads were assigned to V, D and J genes according to IMGT and analyzed in immunoSEQ Analyzer, with only productive sequences retained. Clonality was calculated as one minus the Shannon entropy normalized by log2 of the number of productive unique sequences. For each patient and control, public and private clones were evaluated within the 100 most prevalent clones. A clone was defined as Susac-specific if it was absent from the healthy and MS cohorts, from about 1,100 published viral clones and from other ImmuneACCESS disease sequences. TCRdb's own reprocessing of the public reads used fastp at Q25 and MiXCR and kept productive beta chains. Rows are unified per CDR3 protein, each entry keeping the most common DNA and genes. The V and J calls reflect TCRdb's pipeline rather than the authors' work. This sample comprises approximately 140,000 distinct CDR3 sequences, around 75% of them detected only once. Roughly 0.5% of the sample comes from the top ten.

The germline V gene supplies CDR1 SQVTM and CDR2 ANQGSEA. Taken from cysteine to phenylalanine, the CDR3 has 14 residues. Only CDR3 DNA remains: 42 bases, in frame from the first base. V loses 6 bases at its end and J loses 0 bases; junction bases beyond the gene matches: 7. As to this clonotype: Its target antigen remains unknown. Base qualities are missing; no much larger clone stands one base away.

Overall study results and their limits: The TCR sequencing and HLA analysis was acknowledged to have included a relatively small number of individuals.

Peripheral blood CD8+ and CD4+ T cells from healthy donors, Susac syndrome patients and multiple sclerosis patients were profiled by high-throughput TCR beta sequencing. Multiple sclerosis controls were treatment-naive patients with stable or active relapsing-remitting disease fulfilling revised McDonald criteria. Bulk CD8+ and CD4+ T cells were purified by magnetic negative isolation, while CD8+ TEMRA cells were enriched using FACS. Blood was collected in EDTA tubes and processed within 24 hours, with PBMCs isolated through density gradient centrifugation. PBMCs intended for TCR sequencing were cryopreserved in liquid nitrogen and thawed later in a water bath at 37 degrees C. Purity of sorted or isolated CD4+, CD8+ and CD8+ TEMRA cells was at least 90%.

The clonotype was recovered from a human donor with multiple sclerosis. The sample consisted of CD8+ T cells from PBMCs. The rearrangement joined TRBV29-1 to TRBJ1-2; the central 7 bases match TRBD1. The DNA reads TGCAGCGTCCCCGACAGGGCCTCTAACTATGGCTACACCTTC. This gives the protein CSVPDRASNYGYTF.